The 19 T cell receptor beta chains given below trace back to one sample, sequenced in a study of siplizumab effects on memory and regulatory T cells (dated by TCRdb to between 2018 and 2021). Receptors were amplified or captured by the immunoSEQ multiplex PCR assay. TCRdb limited this immuneACCESS table to in-frame rearrangements with V and J called. A share of clones is missing; checked studies link under half to unresolved V genes, and the rest is unexplained. The sample table holds some 65,000 clones, of which approximately 88% were seen once. 1.5% to 2% of the sample is held by the ten biggest clonotypes. The specimen sequenced was Tregs sorted from blood. These receptors all stem from a human donor in good health.

The J gene is TRBJ1-5, the V gene TRBV11-2; 8 bases line up with TRBD1. The CDR3 length is 14 residues. Germline V gives CDR1 SGHAT, CDR2 FQNNGV. Trimming took 6 bases from V and 9 from J; bases not matched to a gene: 10. CDR3 protein: CASRQDRARGPQHF. The DNA of the CDR3 is TGTGCCAGCAGACAGGACAGGGCGAGAGGGCCCCAGCATTTT.

V is TRBV5-4 and J is TRBJ2-5; D may be TRBD1 or TRBD2 (6 bases each). The CDR3 runs 14 residues. Germline V CDR1 and CDR2: SGHNT, YYREEE (reference sequence). The ends were cut back, 4 bases at V and 5 bases at J, with 15 bases in the middle. The CDR3 spells CASSRKTGRETQYF. As DNA, the CDR3 is TGTGCCAGCAGCAGGAAAACAGGGAGGGAGACCCAGTACTTC.

This clone was counted a few times. The gene calls are TRBV19 and TRBJ2-3; maybe TRBD2 (5 bases). The CDR3 is 14 residues long. The germline V and J ends were trimmed by 3 bases and 5 bases, with 12 bases remaining between them. In germline, CDR1 is LNHDA, CDR2 SQIVND (reference sequence). DNA of the CDR3: TGTGCCAGTAGTATGTCACTAGTAAGAGATACGCAGTATTTT. Amino acid sequence: CASSMSLVRDTQYF.

This clone occurred once. This chain links TRBV5-6 with TRBJ1-5; maybe TRBD1 (6 bases). Trimming pared 4 bases from V and 3 bases from J, leaving 17 bases between. The CDR3 runs 16 residues. CDR1 is SGHDT, CDR2 YYEEEE, per germline. The CDR3 here is CASSQRTGMVNQPQHF. The CDR3 DNA sequence: TGTGCCAGCAGCCAACGAACAGGGATGGTCAATCAGCCCCAGCATTTT.

This sequence joins TRBV12-5 and TRBJ2-1; 7 positions match TRBD1. The CDR3 length is 15 residues. J gave up 9 bases and V 1 base, and 9 bases lay outside the gene matches. Germline CDR1 reads LGHNT; CDR2 reads FRNRAP. In DNA form, the CDR3 reads TGTGCTAGTGGTTTGGGGGGTTGGGACAGCGGTGAGCAGTTCTTC. The encoded protein is CASGLGGWDSGEQFF.

The rearrangement links TRBV2 to TRBJ2-1; possibly TRBD1 or TRBD2 for D (8 bases each). Germline V lookup: CDR1 SNHLY, CDR2 FYNNEI. The CDR3 spans 18 residues. V shed 5 bases and J shed 0 bases, with 20 bases lying between them. The CDR3 DNA reads TGTGCCAGCAGTCTAGACAGGGGAGCGGGAGTCTCCTACAATGAGCAGTTCTTC. It encodes CASSLDRGAGVSYNEQFF.

This clone appeared a single time. The gene calls are TRBV29-1 and TRBJ2-7; no clear D gene. Germline CDR1 and CDR2: SQVTM and ANQGSEA. The V and J ends lost 5 bases and 0 bases respectively, with 8 bases between them. This CDR3 has 12 amino acids. As DNA, the CDR3 is TGCAGCGTTTCGGATCACTCCTACGAGCAGTACTTC. This translates into CSVSDHSYEQYF.

The rearrangement uses TRBV7-9 and TRBJ1-2; D is perhaps TRBD1 (5 bases). V lost 3 bases and J lost 3, with 11 bases in between. Germline CDR1 is SEHNR and CDR2 is FQNEAQ (reference sequence). This CDR3 contains 14 residues. The CDR3 bases are TGTGCCAGCAGCTTTGGGGGAGATGACTATGGCTACACCTTC. Translation: CASSFGGDDYGYTF.

This chain connects TRBV6-1 to TRBJ1-6; a weak D match, TRBD1 (5 bases). The CDR3 spans 13 residues. V was pared by 3 bases and J by 9 bases, with 9 bases between. CDR1 MNHNS and CDR2 SASEGT come from the germline V gene. CDR3 region: CASSEEGLSPLHF. Written as DNA, the CDR3 is TGTGCCAGCAGTGAGGAGGGACTTTCACCCCTCCACTTT.

Details on this clone: The germline gene is not matched at one end of the junction; a read error may be the cause. This chain joins TRBV29-1 and TRBJ1-4; D unclear. The CDR3 contains 13 residues. Germline values: CDR1 SQVTM, CDR2 ANQGSEA. DNA of the CDR3: TGCAGCGTTGAGAGAACTCCTAACGAAAAACTGTTTTTT. It translates to CSVERTPNEKLFF.

The gene calls are TRBV2 and TRBJ1-2; 7 bases line up with TRBD1. Germline assignment: CDR1 SNHLY and CDR2 FYNNEI. The trim removed 8 bases at V and 6 bases at J, leaving 12 bases unmatched. The CDR3 spans 14 residues. CDR3 loop: CASLAGTALHGYTF. CDR3 nucleotides: TGTGCCAGCTTGGCGGGGACAGCTCTCCATGGCTACACCTTC.

The rearrangement uses TRBV7-9 and TRBJ2-1; D might be TRBD1 (6 bases). The length of the CDR3 is 12 residues. Per the germline V gene, CDR1 is SEHNR and CDR2 is FQNEAQ (reference sequence). The V end lost 3 bases, the J end lost 10 bases, and 10 bases lay between the germline ends. CDR3 loop: CASSLGAGEQFF. CDR3 DNA: TGTGCCAGCAGCTTGGGGGCGGGCGAGCAGTTCTTC. The full variable domain, completed using reference TRBV7-9 and TRBJ2-1, is DTGVSQNPRHKITKRGQNVTFRCDPISEHNRLYWYRQTLGQGPEFLTYFQNEAQLEKSRLLSDRFSAERPKGSFSTLEIQRTEQGDSAMYLCASSLGAGEQFFGPGTRLTVL.

This clone showed up just once. The V call is TRBV11-3, the J call TRBJ2-7; 8 bases are a match to TRBD2. Germline CDR1 SGHNT, CDR2 YENEEA. V lost 1 base, J lost 0 bases, and 5 bases stayed unmatched. This CDR3 is 16 amino acids long. CDR3 DNA: TGTGCCAGCAGCTTAGCGGGACTAGGGACCTCCTACGAGCAGTACTTC. As protein: CASSLAGLGTSYEQYF.

The genes are TRBV5-4 and TRBJ1-1; possible D gene TRBD1, 6 bases. Germline CDR1 reads SGHNT; CDR2 reads YYREEE (reference sequence). The CDR3 is 13 amino acids. V dropped 0 bases and J dropped 6 bases, with 9 bases sitting between them. This chain's CDR3 is CASSLVAGAEAFF. The CDR3 DNA follows: TGTGCCAGCAGCTTGGTGGCAGGGGCTGAAGCTTTCTTT. Full variable domain (remainder filled in from reference TRBV5-4 and TRBJ1-1): ETGVTQSPTHLIKTRGQQVTLRCSSQSGHNTVSWYQQALGQGPQFIFQYYREEENGRGNFPPRFSGLQFPNYSSELNVNALELDDSALYLCASSLVAGAEAFFGQGTRLTVV.

The chain joins TRBV30 to TRBJ1-3; D unresolved. This CDR3 spans 13 amino acids. Per germline, CDR1 GTSNPN and CDR2 SVGIG (reference sequence). V was shortened by 3 bases and J by 3 bases, with 9 bases between the two germline ends. The CDR3 spells CAWSPPNGNTIYF. The CDR3 DNA follows: TGTGCCTGGAGCCCGCCCAATGGAAACACCATATATTTT.

The chain couples TRBV29-1 to TRBJ2-1; D unresolved. Germline V gives CDR1 SQVTM, CDR2 ANQGSEA. V was shortened by 8 bases and J by 8 bases, with 19 bases between the two germline ends. The CDR3 sequence is 13 residues long. The CDR3 sequence: CSSGSSHGYEQFF. The CDR3, as DNA: TGCAGCTCCGGGTCTTCTCACGGGTATGAGCAGTTCTTC.

This clone has just one count. The chain joins TRBV19 to TRBJ2-7, with D perhaps matching TRBD2 (6 bases). CDR3 length: 13 residues. The V gene lost 7 bases and the J gene lost 4 bases, with 14 bases spanning the gap. The V gene's germline CDR1 is LNHDA and CDR2 SQIVND (reference sequence). The CDR3 bases are TGTGCCAGTACTGTGACTGGGGGGTACGAGCAGTACTTC. Translating gives CASTVTGGYEQYF.

The chain joins TRBV5-4 to TRBJ1-1; TRBD1 agrees at 9 bases. Trimming removed 2 bases from V and 8 bases from J; junction bases left unmatched: 10. Germline V gene data show CDR1 as SGHNT and CDR2 as YYREEE (reference sequence). CDR3 length: 15 residues. CDR3: CASSFRDRVLPEAFF. The CDR3 region has the DNA TGTGCCAGCAGCTTCCGGGACAGGGTACTCCCCGAAGCTTTCTTT.

The count of this clone is one. V usage is TRBV9 and J usage is TRBJ1-4; no definite D call. This CDR3 is built from 16 residues. From germline, CDR1 is SGDLS and CDR2 YYNGEE. V was pared by 4 bases and J by 0 bases, with 13 bases between. The CDR3, as DNA: TGTGCCAGCAGCCCCCGCGGAAGCGCAACTAATGAAAAACTGTTTTTT. It specifies CASSPRGSATNEKLFF.